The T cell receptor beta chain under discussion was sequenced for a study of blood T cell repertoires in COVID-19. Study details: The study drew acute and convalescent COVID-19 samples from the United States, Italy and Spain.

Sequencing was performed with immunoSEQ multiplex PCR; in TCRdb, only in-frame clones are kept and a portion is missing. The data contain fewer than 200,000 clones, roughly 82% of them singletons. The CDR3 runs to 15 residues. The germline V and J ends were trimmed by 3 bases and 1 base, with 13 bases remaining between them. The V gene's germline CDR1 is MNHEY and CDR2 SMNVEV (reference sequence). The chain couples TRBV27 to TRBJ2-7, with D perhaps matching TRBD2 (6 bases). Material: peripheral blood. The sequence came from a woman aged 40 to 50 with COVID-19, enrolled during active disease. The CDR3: CASSFTDGRSYEQYF. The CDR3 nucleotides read TGTGCCAGCAGTTTTACGGATGGGAGGTCCTACGAGCAGTACTTC.